This TCR beta chain was sequenced in a study of T-cell memory formation after mild COVID-19. Using its own MiXCR run on the 5' RACE reads, TCRdb lists one record per CDR3 protein. This table has hundreds of thousands of distinct CDR3 sequences, around 15% appearing once. This clonotype was seen a few times. As yet, its antigen is unknown. The V and J ends lost 5 bases and 0 bases, in that order; junction bases with no gene match: 17. The CDR3 extends over 20 amino acids. Germline lookup yields CDR1 SEHNR and CDR2 FQNEAQ (reference sequence). Broader study findings: Second-wave clones peaking on day 37 lacked confirmed SARS-CoV-2 specificity.

The origin of this receptor is a man younger than 35 who had mild COVID-19 (a few samples of this study predate the infection). Cell type and time point are not known. This rearrangement joins TRBV7-9 to TRBJ2-4; 9 nucleotides align to TRBD1. The sample comprised PBMCs or a T cell subset sorted from them (not recorded which). The CDR3 reads CASSIPSPGTGTLAKNIQYF. The CDR3 DNA follows: TGTGCCAGCAGCATACCTTCACCCGGGACAGGGACTTTAGCCAAAAACATTCAGTACTTC.